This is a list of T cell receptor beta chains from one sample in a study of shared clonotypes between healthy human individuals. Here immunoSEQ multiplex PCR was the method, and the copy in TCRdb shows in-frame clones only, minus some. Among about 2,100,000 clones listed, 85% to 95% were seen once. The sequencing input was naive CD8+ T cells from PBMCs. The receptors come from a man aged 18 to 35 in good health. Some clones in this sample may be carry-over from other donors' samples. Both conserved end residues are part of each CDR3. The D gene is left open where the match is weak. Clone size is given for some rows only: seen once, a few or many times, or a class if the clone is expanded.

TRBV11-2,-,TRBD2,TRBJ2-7,TGTGCCAGCAGCCTGGCCGCGGGGGGCTACGAGCAGTACTTC,CASSLAAGGYEQYF
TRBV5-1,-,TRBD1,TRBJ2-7,TGCGCCAGCAGCTTGGAGGGGACAGGGACCTACGAGCAGTACTTC,CASSLEGTGTYEQYF
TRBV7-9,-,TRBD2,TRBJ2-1,TGTGCCAGCAGCTCGTCCGGCGGGAGTGAGCAGTTCTTC,CASSSSGGSEQFF
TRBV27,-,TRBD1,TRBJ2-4,TGTGCCAGCAGCACCACGGCCCCTGACAGGGCAATGATACTAGCCAAAAACATTCAGTACTTC,CASSTTAPDRAMILAKNIQYF
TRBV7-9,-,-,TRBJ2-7,TGTGCCAGCAGCTTGGGCAGGGACGAGCAGTACTTC,CASSLGRDEQYF
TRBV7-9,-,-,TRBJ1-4,TGTGCCAGCAGCTTAGCGCGGGGGGGAACTAATGAAAAACTGTTTTTT,CASSLARGGTNEKLFF
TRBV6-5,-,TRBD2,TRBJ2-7,TGTGCCAGCAGCCTTCTAGCGGGCAAAACCTACGAGCAGTACTTC,CASSLLAGKTYEQYF
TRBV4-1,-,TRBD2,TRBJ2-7,TGCGCCAGCAGCCAAGAGCGGAGGGCGGGAGGGATCTACGAGCAGTACTTC,CASSQERRAGGIYEQYF
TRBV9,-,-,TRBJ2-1,TGTGCCAGCAGCCCCCTAGGGCAGGGGACATACAATGAGCAGTTCTTC,CASSPLGQGTYNEQFF
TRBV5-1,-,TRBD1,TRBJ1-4,TGCGCCAGCAGCTGGGACAGGCAAGTTGCAACTAATGAAAAACTGTTTTTT,CASSWDRQVATNEKLFF
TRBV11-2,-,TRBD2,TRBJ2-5,TGTGCCAGCAGCTTATCTACGGCGGGAGCTCCTACCAGGGAGACCCAGTACTTC,CASSLSTAGAPTRETQYF
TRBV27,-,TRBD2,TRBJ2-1,TGTGCCAGCAGTTTAATCGGGACTAGCGGGGCTGAGCAGTTCTTC,CASSLIGTSGAEQFF
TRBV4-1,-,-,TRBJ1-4,TGCGCCAGCAGCCAAATTAGGGGGGATGAAAAACTGTTTTTT,CASSQIRGDEKLFF
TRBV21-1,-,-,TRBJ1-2,TGTGCCAGCAGCAAAGAGGCAGGCTACCCTACTAACTATGGCTACACCTTC,CASSKEAGYPTNYGYTF
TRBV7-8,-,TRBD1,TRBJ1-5,TGTGCCAGCAGCTTCCAGGGGGTAACTTATGATCAGCCCCAGCATTTT,CASSFQGVTYDQPQHF
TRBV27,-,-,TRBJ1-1,TGTGCCAGCAGCCCCGAAACAGCCCACACTGAAGCTTTCTTT,CASSPETAHTEAFF
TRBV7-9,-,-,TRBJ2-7,TGTGCCAGCAGCCCCAGGGGGAGGGACGAGCAGTACTTC,CASSPRGRDEQYF
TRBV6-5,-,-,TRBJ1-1,TGTGCCAGCAGTTACGACTACAGGGAAATGAACACTGAAGCTTTCTTT,CASSYDYREMNTEAFF
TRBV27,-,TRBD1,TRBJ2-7,TGTGCCAGCAGTTCCGACAGGGCGGCCCACGAGCAGTACTTC,CASSSDRAAHEQYF
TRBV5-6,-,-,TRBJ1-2,TGTGCCAGCAGCTTGGTAGGGGCGCAAGGCTACACCTTC,CASSLVGAQGYTF
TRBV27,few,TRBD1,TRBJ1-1,TGTGCCAGCAGCCGGACAGGGTACAACACTGAAGCTTTCTTT,CASSRTGYNTEAFF
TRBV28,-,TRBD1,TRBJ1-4,TGTGCCAGCATGGAGGGGGCGTTTGAAAAACTGTTTTTT,CASMEGAFEKLFF
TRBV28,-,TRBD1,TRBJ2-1,TGTGCCAGCAGTCTTAATGACAGGGGATACAATGAGCAGTTCTTC,CASSLNDRGYNEQFF
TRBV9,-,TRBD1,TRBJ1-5,TGTGCCAGCAGCGCGGGACAGGGAATAAGTCAGCCCCAGCATTTT,CASSAGQGISQPQHF
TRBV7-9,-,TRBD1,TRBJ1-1,TGTGCCAGCAGCCACATGATGGACAGGGGTTTTGCTGAAGCTTTCTTT,CASSHMMDRGFAEAFF
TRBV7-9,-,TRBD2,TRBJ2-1,TGTGCCAGCAGCGCTTCCACTAGCGAGACCTACAATGAGCAGTTCTTC,CASSASTSETYNEQFF
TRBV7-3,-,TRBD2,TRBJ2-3,TGTGCCAGCAGCCTGGGACTAACCACAGATACGCAGTATTTT,CASSLGLTTDTQYF
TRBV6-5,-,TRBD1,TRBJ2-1,TGTGCCAGTGGGACAGGGAAAATCCCCGGCAATGAGCAGTTCTTC,CASGTGKIPGNEQFF
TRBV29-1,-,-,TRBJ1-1,TGCAGCGTTGGGGCAGCGAACACTGAAGCTTTCTTT,CSVGAANTEAFF
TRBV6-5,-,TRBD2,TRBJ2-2,TGTGCCAGCAGTTATACTAGCGGGCCCGGGGAGCTGTTTTTT,CASSYTSGPGELFF
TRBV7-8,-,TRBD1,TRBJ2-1,TGTGCCAGCAGCCCCTACACAGGGGACAATGAGCAGTTCTTC,CASSPYTGDNEQFF
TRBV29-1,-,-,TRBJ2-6,TGCAGCGCCCTATTCCCTGGGGCCAACGTCCTGACTTTC,CSALFPGANVLTF
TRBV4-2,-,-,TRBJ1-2,TGTGCCAGCAGCCAAGTCGTTGTGGGTGGCTATGGCTACACCTTC,CASSQVVVGGYGYTF
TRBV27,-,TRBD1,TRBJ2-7,TGTGCCAGCAGTTTAGTGTCAGGGGGCAGGAACGAGCAGTACTTC,CASSLVSGGRNEQYF
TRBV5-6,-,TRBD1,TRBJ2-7,TGTGCCAGCAGGGGGACAGGGTCGCCCTACGAGCAGTACTTC,CASRGTGSPYEQYF
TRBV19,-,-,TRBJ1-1,TGTGCCAGTACTCCTCGCGGCATGAACACTGAAGCTTTCTTT,CASTPRGMNTEAFF
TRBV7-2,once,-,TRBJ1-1,TGTGCCAGCAGCCCCAGGGGTAACACTGAAGCTTTCTTT,CASSPRGNTEAFF
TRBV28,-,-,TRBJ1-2,TGTGCCAGCAAGCGAGATGGCGGTAACTATGGCTACACCTTC,CASKRDGGNYGYTF
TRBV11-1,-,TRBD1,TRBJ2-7,TGTGCCAGCAGCCCTCGCCAGGGGGCTTGGTACGAGCAGTACTTC,CASSPRQGAWYEQYF
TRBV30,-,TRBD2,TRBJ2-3,TGTGCCTGGAGTCCGTACGCGGGAGGGCCCACAGATACGCAGTATTTT,CAWSPYAGGPTDTQYF
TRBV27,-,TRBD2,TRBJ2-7,TGTGCCAGCAGTTCAAGCGGGAACGGCGAGCAGTACTTC,CASSSSGNGEQYF
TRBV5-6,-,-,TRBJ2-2,TGTGCCAGCAGCTCGCCTAGCGCATACACCGGGGAGCTGTTTTTT,CASSSPSAYTGELFF
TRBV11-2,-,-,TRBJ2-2,TGTGCCAGCAGCTTATGGGGGCGGATGAACACCGGGGAGCTGTTTTTT,CASSLWGRMNTGELFF
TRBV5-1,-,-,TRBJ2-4,TGCGCCAGCAGCTTGTTAGGTCCGAGCGGAAGTGACATTCAGTACTTC,CASSLLGPSGSDIQYF
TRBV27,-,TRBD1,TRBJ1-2,TGTGCCAGCAGCCCCATAGGGGGCGGCGACTATGGCTACACCTTC,CASSPIGGGDYGYTF
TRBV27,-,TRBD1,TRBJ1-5,TGTGCCAGCAGTTTCGCGACAGGGTTAGGTAGCAATCAGCCCCAGCATTTT,CASSFATGLGSNQPQHF
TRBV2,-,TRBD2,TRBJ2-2,TGTGCCAGCACTAGCGGGAGTTTGGACACCGGGGAGCTGTTTTTT,CASTSGSLDTGELFF
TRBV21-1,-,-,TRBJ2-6,TGTGCCAGCAGCAAAGCTGGACAGGGACTGACTGGGGCCAACGTCCTGACTTTC,CASSKAGQGLTGANVLTF
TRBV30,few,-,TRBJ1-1,TGTGCCTGGAGTGACAGTAGTCTGACTGAAGCTTTCTTT,CAWSDSSLTEAFF
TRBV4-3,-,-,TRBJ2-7,TGCGCCAGCAGCCAAGATCCCTTTACGACAGGCATCCACGAGCAGTACTTC,CASSQDPFTTGIHEQYF
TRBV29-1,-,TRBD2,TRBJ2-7,TGCAGCGTTCTAGACATAGCGGGAGGCTACGAGCAGTACTTC,CSVLDIAGGYEQYF
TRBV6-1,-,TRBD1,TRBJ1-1,TGTGCCAGCAGTGAAGTCGTCTGGGTGACAGGGGTTACTGAAGCTTTCTTT,CASSEVVWVTGVTEAFF
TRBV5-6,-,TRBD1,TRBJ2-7,TGTGCCAGCAGCGGCTTCGGGGCCAGGGGGACATACGAGCAGTACTTC,CASSGFGARGTYEQYF